Below are 17 T cell receptor beta chains sequenced from a single sample in a study of blood T cell repertoires in COVID-19. Sequenced by immunoSEQ multiplex PCR; TCRdb stores in-frame clones only, minus some. The table records around 150,000 clones, approximately 86% of them present only once. The sequencing input was peripheral blood. The receptors shown here come from a man in his fifties or sixties with acute or convalescent COVID-19.

The CDR3 DNA sequence: TGTGCCAGCAGTACAGGGGGCAGACTGAGTGGCTACACCTTC. Translation gives CASSTGGRLSGYTF. The chain employs TRBV6-5 and TRBJ1-2; TRBD1 agrees at 9 bases. Trimming removed 5 bases from V and 7 bases from J; junction bases left unmatched: 8. CDR3 length: 14 residues. CDR1 is MNHEY, CDR2 SVGAGI, per germline.

V and J are TRBV5-1 and TRBJ1-2; tentative D call: TRBD1 (6 bases). V was trimmed by 5 bases and J by 3 bases, leaving 11 bases between them. The germline V gene has CDR1 SGHRS and CDR2 YFSETQ. The CDR3 has 13 residues. Written as DNA, the CDR3 is TGCGCCAGCAGTTCTTGGACAGACTATGGCTACACCTTC. As protein: CASSSWTDYGYTF.

The J gene is TRBJ1-5, the V gene TRBV15; D not resolved. The V end lost 0 bases, the J end lost 8 bases, and 8 bases lay between the germline ends. Germline V gene sequence: CDR1 LNHNV, CDR2 YYDKDF (reference sequence). This CDR3 region has 13 residues. The DNA of the CDR3 is TGTGCCACCAGCAGAGATCCAGAGGAGCCCCAGCATTTT. The encoded protein is CATSRDPEEPQHF.

The J gene is TRBJ2-1, the V gene TRBV27; 9 bases map to TRBD2. This CDR3 region has 17 residues. Germline values: CDR1 MNHEY, CDR2 SMNVEV (reference sequence). Trimming cost V 4 bases and J 2 bases; bases outside gene matches: 9. The CDR3, as DNA: TGTGCCAGCAGTTGGGTTTCGCGGGAGGGTCCCTACAATGAGCAGTTCTTC. Protein: CASSWVSREGPYNEQFF.

This chain uses TRBV29-1 with TRBJ2-3; tentative D call: TRBD2 (6 bases). Germline V lookup: CDR1 SQVTM, CDR2 ANQGSEA. V dropped 2 bases and J dropped 6 bases, with 24 bases sitting between them. This CDR3 is built from 17 residues. The CDR3 region is CSVEMRTGVRRRDTQYF. The DNA of the CDR3 is TGCAGCGTTGAAATGCGAACGGGAGTCCGAAGGCGGGATACGCAGTATTTT.

The rearrangement uses TRBV5-1 and TRBJ1-2, with 11 bases that match TRBD1. The CDR3 spans 15 residues. V lost 4 bases and J lost 8; bases outside the gene matches: 10. Germline CDR1 reads SGHRS; CDR2 reads YFSETQ. CDR3 region: CASSVYYGQGAGYTF. The CDR3, as DNA: TGCGCCAGCAGCGTATATTATGGACAGGGGGCGGGCTACACCTTC.

V usage is TRBV11-2 and J usage is TRBJ1-2; 10 bases match TRBD1. CDR1 is SGHAT and CDR2 is FQNNGV in the germline V gene. V trimming: 5 bases; J trimming: 3 bases; junction bases outside the gene matches: 12. CDR3 length equals 17 residues. CDR3 protein: CASSTRQGARGDYGYTF. CDR3 bases: TGTGCCAGCAGCACCCGACAGGGGGCGCGGGGGGACTATGGCTACACCTTC.

The chain couples TRBV18 to TRBJ2-3; 13 bases agree with TRBD2. The germline gives CDR1 KGHSH, CDR2 LQKENI. CDR3 length: 19 amino acids. The trim removed 1 base at V and 4 bases at J, leaving 11 bases unmatched. The CDR3 nucleotides read TGTGCCAGCTCACCACGACTAGCGGGAGGTACGGGGGAGGCAGATACGCAGTATTTT. This translates into CASSPRLAGGTGEADTQYF. Full variable domain (rest looked up from reference TRBV18 and TRBJ2-3): NAGVMQNPRHLVRRRGQEARLRCSPMKGHSHVYWYRQLPEEGLKFMVYLQKENIIDESGMPKERFSAEFPKEGPSILRIQQVVRGDSAAYFCASSPRLAGGTGEADTQYFGPGTRLTVL.

The CDR3 DNA reads TGTGCCAGCAGCCCCCGGAGTCTCCTTAACACCGGGGAGCTGTTTTTT. This translates into CASSPRSLLNTGELFF. The chain uses TRBV7-3 and TRBJ2-2, with no clear D. Trimming pared 5 bases from V and 2 bases from J, leaving 15 bases between. CDR1 is SGHTA and CDR2 is FQGTGA in the germline V gene. The CDR3 has 16 amino acids.

V and J are TRBV28 and TRBJ1-2; weak D call: TRBD1 (5 bases). The germline V gene encodes CDR1 MDHEN and CDR2 SYDVKM. Trimming removed 3 bases at V and 3 bases at J, with 17 bases between. This CDR3 region has 16 residues. The CDR3 nucleotides read TGTGCCAGCAGTTTTTTTTCGGGTGGAGGGGACTATGGCTACACCTTC. Encoded protein: CASSFFSGGGDYGYTF.

The rearrangement joins TRBV5-1 to TRBJ2-3; D uncertain. The germline V and J ends were trimmed by 0 bases and 1 base, with 12 bases remaining between them. The CDR3 extends over 16 amino acids. Germline V gene lookup returns CDR1 SGHRS and CDR2 YFSETQ. The chain's CDR3 is CASSLGTRQGTDTQYF. The CDR3 DNA is TGCGCCAGCAGCTTGGGAACGCGCCAGGGCACAGATACGCAGTATTTT.

This rearrangement joins TRBV21-1 to TRBJ1-2; the table's D gene call, TRBD1, was not cross checked with the DNA. TRBV21-1 is classified as a pseudogene. This CDR3 is 15 amino acids long. CDR3 amino acids: CASSKQGASSYGYTF. CDR3 sequence (DNA): TGTGCCAGCAGCAAACAGGGGGCGTCTAGCTATGGCTACACCTTC.

This clone was observed a single time. The gene calls are TRBV4-1 and TRBJ2-7; 7 bases fit TRBD1. V shed 6 bases and J 1 base; nucleotides not matched to a gene: 9. The CDR3 has 15 residues. CDR1 MGHRA and CDR2 YSYEKL come from the germline V gene. CDR3 residues: CASRYTGTESYEQYF. CDR3 in DNA: TGCGCCAGCAGGTATACCGGGACAGAATCCTACGAGCAGTACTTC.

The V and J genes are TRBV19 and TRBJ1-3; possible D gene TRBD1, 6 bases. Germline CDR1 is LNHDA and CDR2 is SQIVND (reference sequence). V shed 6 bases and J shed 4 bases, with 10 bases lying between them. The CDR3 is 13 amino acids. CDR3 sequence reads: CASSAQGGNTIYF. The CDR3 region has the DNA TGTGCCAGTAGCGCACAGGGCGGAAACACCATATATTTT.

The chain combines TRBV27 with TRBJ1-3; D may be TRBD1 (5 bases). CDR1 and CDR2 (germline): MNHEY, SMNVEV (reference sequence). Trimming took 2 bases from V and 4 from J, leaving 9 bases between them. This CDR3 is built from 14 residues. This CDR3 reads CASSLGGFGNTIYF. As DNA, the CDR3 is TGTGCCAGCAGTTTAGGGGGGTTCGGAAACACCATATATTTT.

The genes are TRBV18 and TRBJ2-5; D unclear. The CDR3 contains 13 residues. Germline loops: CDR1 KGHSH, CDR2 LQKENI. V gave up 6 bases and J gave up 4 bases, with 12 bases separating them. CDR3 DNA sequence: TGTGCCAGCTCCCCTCGTTTCGGAGAGACCCAGTACTTC. It is translated as CASSPRFGETQYF. Supplemented by reference TRBV18 and TRBJ2-5, the full variable domain reads NAGVMQNPRHLVRRRGQEARLRCSPMKGHSHVYWYRQLPEEGLKFMVYLQKENIIDESGMPKERFSAEFPKEGPSILRIQQVVRGDSAAYFCASSPRFGETQYFGPGTRLLVL.

This chain joins TRBV7-2 and TRBJ1-6; D is possibly TRBD1 (5 bases). The CDR3 is made up of 15 amino acids. In germline, CDR1 is SGHTA, CDR2 FQGNSA. Trimming left V 3 bases short and J 5 bases short, with 11 bases between. This CDR3 reads CASSFQGHDNSPLHF. The CDR3 coding sequence is TGTGCCAGCAGCTTTCAGGGTCACGATAATTCACCCCTCCACTTT.